This is a list of T cell receptor beta chains from one sample in a study of response to subunit inactivated influenza vaccine. TCRdb processed the RT-PCR reads anew with MiXCR; each CDR3 protein has one entry. Seen here are about 780,000 distinct CDR3 sequences, about a fifth observed once, and the top ten hold about a tenth. The sequencing used PBMCs from blood, collected less than 6 days after vaccination. The receptors derive from a man in his forties or fifties who received an inactivated influenza vaccine. CDR3s include the opening cysteine and the closing phenylalanine or tryptophan.

CDR3 protein	V gene	J gene
CAISDRTGNYEQYF	TRBV10-3	TRBJ2-7
CASSRGGTTYNEQFF	TRBV7-2	TRBJ2-1
CASSQGGAGTDTQYF	TRBV3-1	TRBJ2-3
CASRAGHTQYF	TRBV25-1	TRBJ2-3
CASVFLGFGSPLHF	TRBV7-2	TRBJ1-6
CASSLSGSDNEQFF	TRBV5-1	TRBJ2-1
CASSLESPTNEQFF	TRBV7-8	TRBJ2-1
CASSDGLAGYNEQFF	TRBV5-1	TRBJ2-1
CASSLQREAPYNEQFF	TRBV7-9	TRBJ2-1
CRAAKTADTQYF	TRBV20-1	TRBJ2-3
CASSHDLAGGHTDTQYF	TRBV28	TRBJ2-3
CAISGGIVGQGTYYEQYF	TRBV10-3	TRBJ2-7
CASSLAGVSKNIQYF	TRBV12-3/TRBV12-4	TRBJ2-4
CASSFGRGLETQYF	TRBV5-1	TRBJ2-5
CAWGWDQPQHF	TRBV12-3/TRBV12-4	TRBJ1-5
CASSYSTGHSNSPLHF	TRBV6-5	TRBJ1-6
CASSLGRDEQFF	TRBV11-2	TRBJ2-1
CATSGQENTEAFF	TRBV10-3	TRBJ1-1
CASSSKYPSDAQYF	TRBV28	TRBJ2-3
CASSWGLVVDTQYF	TRBV7-4	TRBJ2-3
CASSPKYQETQYF	TRBV18	TRBJ2-5
CASSENPDTQYF	TRBV12-3/TRBV12-4	TRBJ2-3
CASSPRGFMRDTGELFF	TRBV4-1	TRBJ2-2
CSARSGTGDPKQFF	TRBV20-1	TRBJ2-1
CSASWGLEDTGELFF	TRBV20-1	TRBJ2-2
CASSLGLAGVNSDTQYF	TRBV12-3/TRBV12-4	TRBJ2-3
CAIGEGGRDEQFF	TRBV10-3	TRBJ2-1
CSARDPRNTGELFF	TRBV20-1	TRBJ2-2
CACSVVVATNEKLFF	TRBV28	TRBJ1-4
CASSLRASNTEAFF	TRBV12-3/TRBV12-4	TRBJ1-1
CASSYPVSVDFQETQYF	TRBV6-5	TRBJ2-5
CASSQSPSRNTIYF	TRBV12-3/TRBV12-4	TRBJ1-3
CATSVGGQGVYTF	TRBV24-1	TRBJ1-2
CASSLRTPYNEQFF	TRBV7-9	TRBJ2-1
CASSPPFAETQYF	TRBV6-2/TRBV6-3	TRBJ2-5
CASSFPGRNEQFF	TRBV28	TRBJ2-1
CASSSTRLIANYGYTF	TRBV28	TRBJ1-2
CASSGRLGATYEQYF	TRBV7-8	TRBJ2-7
CAISPQGSGETQYF	TRBV10-3	TRBJ2-5
CASRARGGGNSYEQYF	TRBV7-2	TRBJ2-7
CASSQDGVRTTQYF	TRBV4-1	TRBJ2-5